A selection of T cell receptor beta chains follows, all from one sample in a study of Ad26.COV2.S vaccination and SARS-CoV-2 variants. Profiling relied on immunoSEQ multiplex PCR, and the TCRdb table lists in-frame clones only, not all of them. The repertoire has about 320,000 clones, 85% of them found once; the top ten carry about 2.1%. Specimen: peripheral blood, collected in a trial of Ad26.COV2.S vaccine versus placebo. The receptors come from a person between 18 and 65 years old who received the Ad26.COV2.S COVID-19 vaccine or a placebo. Both conserved end residues are part of each CDR3. A D gene is named only where the DNA matches it firmly. Part of the rows lack a size; the others show once, few, many or a class for expanded clones.

V gene: TRBV19; D gene: TRBD1; clone size: .; J gene: TRBJ1-2; CDR3 protein: CASSISPDRGYGYTF; CDR3 DNA: TGTGCCAGTAGTATATCGCCAGACAGGGGCTATGGCTACACCTTC
V gene: TRBV13; D gene: .; clone size: .; J gene: TRBJ1-3; CDR3 protein: CASSFLVTSGNTIYF; CDR3 DNA: TGTGCCAGCAGCTTCTTAGTCACCTCTGGAAACACCATATATTTT
V gene: TRBV28; D gene: .; clone size: .; J gene: TRBJ1-3; CDR3 protein: CASLSRSGRGATIYF; CDR3 DNA: TGTGCCAGCCTCTCCCGCTCGGGGAGGGGAGCCACCATATATTTT
V gene: TRBV4-2; D gene: .; clone size: once; J gene: TRBJ2-7; CDR3 protein: CASSQDAPSTGYPSYEQYF; CDR3 DNA: TGTGCCAGCAGCCAAGATGCCCCCAGCACAGGGTATCCTTCCTACGAGCAGTACTTC
V gene: TRBV2; D gene: .; clone size: once; J gene: TRBJ1-4; CDR3 protein: CASSVFQNHEKLFF; CDR3 DNA: TGTGCCAGCAGTGTCTTCCAGAACCATGAAAAACTGTTTTTT
V gene: TRBV7-8; D gene: TRBD2; clone size: .; J gene: TRBJ2-7; CDR3 protein: CASSLGVSGGYEQYF; CDR3 DNA: TGTGCCAGCAGCTTAGGCGTCAGCGGGGGCTACGAGCAGTACTTC
V gene: TRBV12-3/TRBV12-4; D gene: .; clone size: .; J gene: TRBJ2-7; CDR3 protein: CASSLHRVDEQYF; CDR3 DNA: TGTGCCAGCAGTTTACACAGGGTGGACGAGCAGTACTTC
V gene: TRBV5-5; D gene: .; clone size: .; J gene: TRBJ1-2; CDR3 protein: CASRLTENYGYTF; CDR3 DNA: TGTGCCAGCAGACTAACGGAGAACTATGGCTACACCTTC
V gene: TRBV6-5; D gene: .; clone size: few; J gene: TRBJ2-3; CDR3 protein: CASRLSGLDTDTQYF; CDR3 DNA: TGTGCCAGCAGGCTCTCGGGACTCGACACAGATACGCAGTATTTT
V gene: TRBV3-1/TRBV3-2; D gene: .; clone size: .; J gene: TRBJ1-6; CDR3 protein: CASSQSVGVDSPLHF; CDR3 DNA: TGTGCCAGCAGCCAATCGGTCGGGGTGGATTCACCCCTCCACTTT
V gene: TRBV2; D gene: .; clone size: .; J gene: TRBJ2-2; CDR3 protein: CASSEIGGNTGELFF; CDR3 DNA: TGTGCCAGCAGTGAAATCGGGGGAAACACCGGGGAGCTGTTTTTT
V gene: TRBV12-3/TRBV12-4; D gene: .; clone size: once; J gene: TRBJ2-7; CDR3 protein: CASSLAFESEQYF; CDR3 DNA: TGTGCCAGCAGTTTAGCGTTCGAGAGCGAGCAGTACTTC